Listed below are T cell receptor beta chains from one sample, sequenced in a study of CD8+ T cells in alopecia areata. The data were produced by immunoSEQ multiplex PCR, yet TCRdb's version contains in-frame clones alone and is incomplete. The table has around 200,000 clones, roughly 62% seen once. The specimen comprised CD8+ T cells sorted from blood, sampled at week 24, from a patient treated with tofacitinib. Every receptor here comes from a human donor with alopecia areata. Both conserved end residues are part of each CDR3. D genes are given only for firm matches. Expanded clones are given a class, and other clones once, few, many or no size at all.

J gene,clone size,CDR3 length,D gene,V gene,CDR3 protein,CDR3 DNA
TRBJ1-6,once,13,NA,TRBV29-1,CSAQNGQSSPLHF,TGCAGCGCCCAAAATGGACAGTCTTCACCCCTCCACTTT
TRBJ2-1,NA,16,TRBD2,TRBV12-5,CASGLVGLATNNEQFF,TGTGCTAGTGGTTTGGTAGGACTAGCGACGAACAATGAGCAGTTCTTC
TRBJ2-3,once,19,TRBD2,TRBV15,CATSSSPSGGAFDTDTQYF,TGTGCCACCAGCAGTTCCCCTAGCGGGGGGGCGTTCGACACAGATACGCAGTATTTT
TRBJ2-2,NA,12,NA,TRBV30,CACRGRTGELFF,TGTGCCTGTAGGGGCCGCACCGGGGAGCTGTTTTTT
TRBJ1-6,few,16,TRBD1,TRBV5-8,CASSTGQSSYNSPLHF,TGTGCCAGCAGCACGGGACAGAGCTCCTATAATTCACCCCTCCACTTT
TRBJ1-1,NA,17,NA,TRBV29-1,CSALPTGTFLLGTEAFF,TGCAGCGCCCTTCCCACCGGGACATTTCTTTTGGGGACTGAAGCTTTCTTT
TRBJ2-3,NA,16,NA,TRBV5-1,CASSLGTPSSTDTQYF,TGCGCCAGCAGCTTGGGGACACCCTCTAGCACAGATACGCAGTATTTT
TRBJ1-1,NA,11,NA,TRBV25-1,CASSVNTEAFF,TGTGCCAGCAGTGTAAACACTGAAGCTTTCTTT
TRBJ1-1,NA,12,NA,TRBV7-9,CASSFGGPEAFF,TGTGCCAGCAGCTTCGGAGGACCTGAAGCTTTCTTT
TRBJ1-2,NA,16,NA,TRBV13,CASSLGAGDANYGYTF,TGTGCCAGCAGCTTAGGAGCAGGGGACGCTAACTATGGCTACACCTTC
TRBJ2-5,few,12,NA,TRBV11-1,CASSSATETQYF,TGTGCCAGCAGCTCCGCAACGGAGACCCAGTACTTC
TRBJ2-1,NA,16,TRBD2,TRBV9,CASSSESSGGLDEQFF,TGTGCCAGCAGCTCGGAGAGTAGCGGGGGGCTCGATGAGCAGTTCTTC
TRBJ2-1,NA,15,TRBD2,TRBV12-5,CASAPGTSYYNEQFF,TGTGCTAGCGCCCCCGGGACTAGCTACTACAATGAGCAGTTCTTC
TRBJ1-2,once,16,NA,TRBV29-1,CSVDWLGTTSPYGYTF,TGCAGCGTTGATTGGCTTGGGACAACCTCACCTTATGGCTACACCTTC
TRBJ2-7,NA,12,TRBD1,TRBV13,CASTLLRGEQYF,TGTGCCAGCACCCTCCTCAGGGGGGAGCAGTACTTC
TRBJ1-2,NA,13,NA,TRBV11-2,CASGPDRRDGYTF,TGTGCCAGCGGGCCAGACAGAAGGGATGGGTACACCTTC
TRBJ2-1,NA,14,NA,TRBV11-2,CASSLARVRNEQFF,TGTGCCAGCAGCTTAGCCAGGGTCCGCAATGAGCAGTTCTTC
TRBJ2-1,few,15,NA,TRBV13,CASSSQMAGLNEQFF,TGTGCCAGCAGCTCCCAAATGGCGGGGCTAAATGAGCAGTTCTTC
TRBJ2-7,NA,14,TRBD1,TRBV25-1,CASSKGTGPYEQYF,TGTGCCAGCAGTAAAGGGACAGGGCCTTACGAGCAGTACTTC
TRBJ1-5,few,12,NA,TRBV13,CASSFLNQPQHF,TGTGCCAGCAGCTTCCTCAATCAGCCCCAGCATTTT
TRBJ2-2,NA,15,NA,TRBV2,CASSDRLPNTGELFF,TGTGCCAGCAGTGATCGACTACCGAACACCGGGGAGCTGTTTTTT
TRBJ1-6,NA,15,NA,TRBV2,CASTEGRVNNSPLHF,TGTGCCAGCACCGAAGGGAGGGTAAACAATTCACCCCTCCACTTT
TRBJ2-7,NA,10,NA,TRBV2,CASRGDEQYF,TGTGCCAGCAGGGGAGACGAGCAGTACTTC